The 17 T cell receptor beta chains below come from one sample, sequenced in a study of CD8 T cells in ankylosing spondylitis. Regarding the study as a whole: Eight highly homologous variants formed a TCR beta motif that appeared characteristic of ankylosing spondylitis blood.

These receptors have no known antigen. TCRdb independently ran MiXCR on the 5' RACE reads; one entry per CDR3 protein. The repertoire includes a few hundred thousand distinct CDR3 sequences, roughly 13% of them detected once, and under 7.5% sits in the top ten. Sample: blood, either unsorted or a sorted T cell fraction (not recorded which). The origin of the receptors is a male donor with ankylosing spondylitis.

The CDR3: CASSILPQMGEISTGELFF. CDR3 bases: TGTGCCAGCAGTATTTTACCCCAAATGGGGGAAATAAGCACCGGGGAGCTGTTTTTT. The gene calls are TRBV27 and TRBJ2-2; TRBD1 or TRBD2 may be the D gene (5 bases each). The germline gives CDR1 MNHEY, CDR2 SMNVEV (reference sequence). This CDR3 spans 19 amino acids. The ends were cut back, 5 bases at V and 4 bases at J, with 26 bases in the middle.

This chain uses TRBV11-3 with TRBJ2-5; D gene uncertain. This CDR3 comprises 14 residues. Germline assignment: CDR1 SGHNT and CDR2 YENEEA. The germline V and J ends were trimmed by 3 bases and 2 bases, with 10 bases remaining between them. DNA for the CDR3: TGTGCCAGCAGCTTTGGTGTCAGGCAAGAGACCCAGTACTTC. Translation: CASSFGVRQETQYF.

This clonotype has a count of ten or more. This chain connects TRBV5-1 to TRBJ1-5; TRBD1 matches at 12 bases. Germline loops: CDR1 SGHRS, CDR2 YFSETQ. The CDR3 spans 16 residues. J lost 6 bases, V lost 0 bases, and 4 bases had no gene match. CDR3 sequence reads: CASSLGDRGPGQPQHF. The CDR3 DNA follows: TGCGCCAGCAGCTTGGGGGACAGGGGGCCGGGTCAGCCCCAGCATTTT.

This clonotype was recorded many times. The rearrangement links TRBV5-1 to TRBJ2-7; no definite D call. Trimming removed 0 bases at V and 8 bases at J, with 12 bases between. This CDR3 contains 13 residues. Germline CDR1 is SGHRS and CDR2 is YFSETQ. The CDR3 sequence: CASSLAGLDQQYF. CDR3 DNA sequence: TGCGCCAGCAGCTTGGCTGGGTTGGACCAGCAGTACTTC.

The V and J genes are TRBV18 and TRBJ2-7; D is possibly TRBD1 (6 bases). Trimming took off 2 bases at V and 6 bases at J, with 14 bases between the two ends. Germline assignment: CDR1 KGHSH and CDR2 LQKENI. The CDR3 spans 14 residues. The CDR3 is CASSPRQGLGEQYV. The CDR3 region has the DNA TGTGCCAGCTCACCAAGGCAGGGGCTGGGCGAGCAGTACGTC.

The chain joins TRBV2 to TRBJ2-3; 9 bases are shared with TRBD2. CDR1 is SNHLY, CDR2 FYNNEI, per germline. Trimming took 5 bases from V and 3 from J; bases not matched to a gene: 15. The CDR3 contains 18 residues. As DNA, the CDR3 is TGTGCCAGCAGTCCTTTCGGGGTAGCGGGAGTTGGAACAGATACGCAGTATTTT. Translation: CASSPFGVAGVGTDTQYF.

The chain has TRBV29-1 and TRBJ1-2; D gene uncertain. This CDR3 region has 11 residues. Trimming took off 4 bases at V and 8 bases at J, with 11 bases between the two ends. The germline CDR1 and CDR2 sequences are SQVTM and ANQGSEA. In DNA, the CDR3 is TGCAGCGTTGTTTGGGTCGGGGGCTACACCTTC. This gives the protein CSVVWVGGYTF.

The chain couples TRBV20-1 to TRBJ1-2; D is perhaps TRBD1 (6 bases). V lost 3 bases to trimming and J lost 1 base, with 9 bases between them. CDR1 is DFQATT, CDR2 SNEGSKA, per germline (reference sequence). The CDR3 has 13 amino acids. The DNA for the CDR3 is TGCAGTGCTAGCAGGGGTTTTAACTATGGCTACACCTTC. Translated: CSASRGFNYGYTF.

CDR3 sequence (DNA): TGTGCCAGCAGCTTACTCGGAGGACAGAACACCGGGGAGCTGTTTTTT. As protein: CASSLLGGQNTGELFF. The V call is TRBV7-2, the J call TRBJ2-2; D assignment may be TRBD1 or TRBD2 (5 bases each). Trimming took 2 bases from V and 1 from J, leaving 11 bases between them. Germline V CDR1 and CDR2: SGHTA, FQGNSA. CDR3 length: 16 residues.

This clonotype was seen more than once but under ten times. This sequence joins TRBV5-6 and TRBJ2-7; 9 bases align to TRBD2. Germline V gives CDR1 SGHDT, CDR2 YYEEEE. Trimming removed 0 bases from V and 2 bases from J; junction bases left unmatched: 15. CDR3 size: 19 residues. Here the CDR3 reads CASSLVWGAGGHTAYEQYF. Here the CDR3 DNA reads TGTGCCAGCAGCTTGGTTTGGGGAGCGGGAGGACACACCGCCTACGAGCAGTACTTC. Using reference TRBV5-6 and TRBJ2-7 for the parts outside the CDR3, the full variable domain is DAGVTQSPTHLIKTRGQQVTLRCSPKSGHDTVSWYQQALGQGPQFIFQYYEEEERQRGNFPDRFSGHQFPNYSSELNVNALLLGDSALYLCASSLVWGAGGHTAYEQYFGPGTRLTVT.

This clonotype turned up a few times. V is TRBV11-2 and J is TRBJ2-5, with TRBD1 as a possible D gene (6 bases). V dropped 0 bases and J dropped 4 bases, with 15 bases sitting between them. This CDR3 spans 16 amino acids. CDR1 and CDR2 (germline): SGHAT, FQNNGV. CDR3 DNA: TGTGCCAGCAGCTTAGATCAGAGGGGGTTCGGAGAGACCCAGTACTTC. Its translation is CASSLDQRGFGETQYF.

This clonotype was seen more than once but under ten times. The chain links TRBV27 to TRBJ2-7; 8 nucleotides align to TRBD2. Germline V CDR1 and CDR2: MNHEY, SMNVEV (reference sequence). J gave up 6 bases and V 4 bases, and 11 bases lay outside the gene matches. The CDR3 totals 15 residues. DNA for the CDR3: TGTGCCAGCAGTTCCGACCGGGGGGGAGGGCGCGAGCAGTACTTC. This translates into CASSSDRGGGREQYF.

This chain uses TRBV11-1 with TRBJ2-1; the match to TRBD1 covers 8 bases. The CDR3 is made up of 18 amino acids. J lost 1 base, V lost 2 bases, and 10 bases had no gene match. Germline V gene sequence: CDR1 SGHAT, CDR2 FQDESV (reference sequence). The CDR3 spells CASSLTRDRPMSYNEQFF. In DNA form, the CDR3 reads TGTGCCAGCAGCTTAACTCGGGACAGGCCCATGTCCTACAATGAGCAGTTCTTC.

The chain joins TRBV7-2 to TRBJ2-1; 13 bases map to TRBD2. Per germline, CDR1 SGHTA and CDR2 FQGNSA. V shed 5 bases and J 7 bases; nucleotides not matched to a gene: 5. This CDR3 spans 15 amino acids. This chain's CDR3 is CASSHRLAGGNEQFF. DNA of the CDR3: TGTGCCAGCAGCCACCGACTAGCGGGAGGAAATGAGCAGTTCTTC.

The chain carries TRBV7-9 and TRBJ2-3, with 7 bases fitting TRBD2. J was trimmed by 10 bases and V by 5 bases; bases with no gene match: 0. Germline V gene lookup returns CDR1 SEHNR and CDR2 FQNEAQ (reference sequence). CDR3 length: 10 amino acids. CDR3 sequence (DNA): TGTGCCAGCAGCGGGGGGGCGCAGTATTTT. Translated: CASSGGAQYF.

This clonotype was counted a few times. The chain carries TRBV12-3 or TRBV12-4 and TRBJ1-5; D is ambiguous. V lost 6 bases, J lost 1 base, and 19 bases lay in between. CDR3 length equals 17 residues. CDR3 coding DNA: TGTGCCAGCAGCCCTTCTCGTGCAGTGGGGAGCAATCAGCCCCAGCATTTT. This gives the protein CASSPSRAVGSNQPQHF.

There are a few counts of this clonotype. This chain joins TRBV5-1 and TRBJ1-4, with D possibly being TRBD1 (6 bases). Between the trimmed V and J ends, which lost 0 bases and 5 bases, there was a span of 8 bases. This CDR3 has 14 residues. Germline V gives CDR1 SGHRS, CDR2 YFSETQ. This CDR3 reads CASSLDTGNEKLFF. For the CDR3, the DNA is TGCGCCAGCAGCTTGGATACAGGGAATGAAAAACTGTTTTTT. The full variable domain, completed using reference TRBV5-1 and TRBJ1-4, is KAGVTQTPRYLIKTRGQQVTLSCSPISGHRSVSWYQQTPGQGLQFLFEYFSETQRNKGNFPGRFSGRQFSNSRSEMNVSTLELGDSALYLCASSLDTGNEKLFFGSGTQLSVL.